The rows below give T cell receptor beta chains drawn from one sample of a study of blood T cell repertoires in COVID-19. The data were produced by immunoSEQ multiplex PCR, yet TCRdb's version contains in-frame clones alone and is incomplete. The table lists 50,000 to 60,000 clones, about 83% of them singletons. The material sequenced was peripheral blood. Receptors originate from a man between 65 and 85 years old with active COVID-19. The CDR3 runs from the conserved cysteine through the conserved F or W.

V: TRBV4-1; J: TRBJ1-3; CDR3: CASSQANLIGDRYSGNTIYF
V: TRBV4-1; J: TRBJ2-1; CDR3: CASSQALIAGGYNEQFF
V: TRBV6-5; J: TRBJ2-2; CDR3: CASSYRQGGGELFF
V: TRBV7-9; J: TRBJ1-2; CDR3: CASSLTGTNYGYTF
V: TRBV19; J: TRBJ1-1; CDR3: CASSMGRTEAFF
V: TRBV19; J: TRBJ1-3; CDR3: CASSINSGNTIYF
V: TRBV3-1/TRBV3-2; J: TRBJ2-3; CDR3: CASSDGTGTDTQYF
V: TRBV7-9; J: TRBJ2-1; CDR3: CASSSFGGILNEQFF
V: TRBV6-5; J: TRBJ2-5; CDR3: CASSYAGTGVGETQYF
V: TRBV28; J: TRBJ1-5; CDR3: CASRGGGFNQPQHF
V: TRBV9; J: TRBJ2-3; CDR3: CASSGEAGGADTQYF
V: TRBV5-4; J: TRBJ1-6; CDR3: CASSAGPRADNSPLHF
V: TRBV6-2/TRBV6-3; J: TRBJ2-5; CDR3: CASSPGLGETQYF
V: TRBV15; J: TRBJ2-6; CDR3: CATSREYRDRGTGANVLTF
V: TRBV7-9; J: TRBJ2-2; CDR3: CARTGHDTGELFF
V: TRBV30; J: TRBJ1-2; CDR3: CAWTTPGGFYGYTF
V: TRBV18; J: TRBJ1-5; CDR3: CASSPPGQPQHF
V: TRBV10-1; J: TRBJ2-3; CDR3: CASNPIAGGPTDTQYF
V: TRBV4-1; J: TRBJ2-3; CDR3: CASSQDLLAGVSTDTQYF
V: TRBV10-3; J: TRBJ2-7; CDR3: CAIGREGYEQYF
V: TRBV18; J: TRBJ1-5; CDR3: CASSPGTGAINMPQHF
V: TRBV7-9; J: TRBJ2-1; CDR3: CASRSSSGGARKQFF
V: TRBV28; J: TRBJ1-5; CDR3: CASSLGQGAFQPQHF
V: TRBV6-5; J: TRBJ2-5; CDR3: CASSSSGGPGETQYF
V: TRBV6-5; J: TRBJ1-1; CDR3: CASSYSAGNTEAFF
V: TRBV5-4; J: TRBJ1-2; CDR3: CASSPAVTAGYGYTF
V: TRBV10-1; J: TRBJ1-6; CDR3: CASRPPAGTGGASYNSPLHF
V: TRBV19; J: TRBJ1-4; CDR3: CASSRQTGVNEKLFF
V: TRBV7-8; J: TRBJ1-2; CDR3: CASSPRTGSSFNYGYTF
V: TRBV12-3/TRBV12-4; J: TRBJ1-2; CDR3: CASSFHGNYGYTF
V: TRBV2; J: TRBJ1-2; CDR3: CASLNRRGYGYTF
V: TRBV7-2; J: TRBJ2-3; CDR3: CASSSRRATSANTDTQYF
V: TRBV4-2; J: TRBJ2-5; CDR3: CASSQDPSGLETQYF
V: TRBV27; J: TRBJ1-5; CDR3: CASGNQGSNQPQHF
V: TRBV9; J: TRBJ1-1; CDR3: CASSVGRVNTEAFF
V: TRBV6-2/TRBV6-3; J: TRBJ2-5; CDR3: CASSLLPTEIYQETQYF
V: TRBV15; J: TRBJ2-7; CDR3: CATSRADRYGEQYF
V: TRBV7-8; J: TRBJ1-1; CDR3: CASSLEFTGPSNTEAFF
V: TRBV19; J: TRBJ1-4; CDR3: CASSSRQKNEKLFF
V: TRBV4-1; J: TRBJ2-7; CDR3: CASTAGQGDYEQYF
V: TRBV5-5; J: TRBJ2-7; CDR3: CASSLVGVSHEQYF
V: TRBV7-8; J: TRBJ1-5; CDR3: CASSLSRSNQPQHF
V: TRBV27; J: TRBJ2-7; CDR3: CASSPGQGGSYEQYF
V: TRBV12-3/TRBV12-4; J: TRBJ1-6; CDR3: CASRSGVSPLHF
V: TRBV5-5; J: TRBJ1-1; CDR3: CASSLRAGVNTEAFF
V: TRBV18; J: TRBJ1-6; CDR3: CASSRGRGLGSPLHF
V: TRBV5-6; J: TRBJ1-1; CDR3: CASSPVINTEAFF
V: TRBV11-2; J: TRBJ1-3; CDR3: CASRLEGTGDRSGNTIYF
V: TRBV19; J: TRBJ1-4; CDR3: CASSILIDRGLEKLFF
V: TRBV5-1; J: TRBJ2-2; CDR3: CASSTGQAEGGELFF
V: TRBV18; J: TRBJ2-5; CDR3: CASSPPGQGRETQYF
V: TRBV18; J: TRBJ1-1; CDR3: CASSRTGQGYEGTEAFF
V: TRBV9; J: TRBJ2-1; CDR3: CASSVGTGNEQFF
V: TRBV6-2/TRBV6-3; J: TRBJ2-3; CDR3: CASSTDRVQYF
V: TRBV7-2; J: TRBJ2-5; CDR3: CASSLSLAGGRETQYF
V: TRBV27; J: TRBJ1-1; CDR3: CASRPLGRANTEAFF